A selection of T cell receptor beta chains follows, all from one sample in a study. TCRdb recomputed calls from the reads with MiXCR, one row per CDR3 protein. The data contain 12,000 to 15,000 distinct CDR3 sequences, approximately 30% of them singletons. Sequenced input: blood. All receptors come from a human donor. The CDR3 runs from the conserved cysteine through the conserved F or W. Fields, in order: V gene, J gene, D gene, clone size, CDR3 DNA, CDR3 protein. The D gene is left open where the match is weak. Clone size is not always given. Where it is, it says once, few, many or a class for expanded clones.

>TRBV4-3|TRBJ2-3|.|medium-sized
TGCGCCAGCAGCCAAGATCTTGGGGACAGCACAGATACGCAGTATTTT
CASSQDLGDSTDTQYF
>TRBV4-2|TRBJ2-1|TRBD2|many
TGTGCCAGCAGCCAACCACCCCATTCTAGCGGGAGGCACAATGAGCAGTTCTTC
CASSQPPHSSGRHNEQFF
>TRBV4-2|TRBJ1-4|.|.
TGTGCCAGCAGCCAAGTTGCCAATGAAAAACTGTTTTTT
CASSQVANEKLFF
>TRBV4-3|TRBJ1-3|.|many
TGCGCCAGCAGCCAAGGAGGCGGGGGAAACACCATATATTTT
CASSQGGGGNTIYF
>TRBV4-3|TRBJ1-6|.|.
TGCGCCAGCAGCCAACTCGGGGGTAATTCACCCCTCCACTTT
CASSQLGGNSPLHF
>TRBV20-1|TRBJ1-5|TRBD1|.
TGCAGTGCTAGAGACAGGGGGCATAGCAATCAGCCCCAGCATTTT
CSARDRGHSNQPQHF
>TRBV20-1|TRBJ1-2|.|.
TGCAGTGCTATCTCGGGGGGGCAAGGCTACACCTTC
CSAISGGQGYTF
>TRBV29-1|TRBJ2-6|.|.
TGCAGCGTCGTCCCCGGGCTGTGCTCTGGGGCCAACGTCCTGACTTTC
CSVVPGLCSGANVLTF
>TRBV4-3|TRBJ2-1|.|.
TGCGCCAGCAGCCAAGGAGGAAAACAGACAGGCACCACCTACAATGAGCAGTTCTTC
CASSQGGKQTGTTYNEQFF
>TRBV5-1|TRBJ2-1|.|.
TGCGCCAGCAGCTTAAGAACAGGGTATGAGCAGTTCTTC
CASSLRTGYEQFF
>TRBV7-8|TRBJ2-7|TRBD1|many
TGTGCCAGCAGCTTCTCAGGGGGCGTTCTTAACGAGCAGTACTTC
CASSFSGGVLNEQYF
>TRBV4-2|TRBJ2-1|TRBD1|many
TGTGCCAGCAGCCCGCAGGGGGCCTACAATGAGCAGTTCTTC
CASSPQGAYNEQFF
>TRBV5-1|TRBJ2-1|TRBD2|many
TGCGCCAGCAGCCCGAACCGTAGCGGGATCTCCTACAATGAGCAGTTCTTC
CASSPNRSGISYNEQFF
>TRBV29-1|TRBJ2-1|.|.
TGCAGCGTTGAAGGCCTCCACGGACTCTTTAGTCCACGCACAGATACGCAGTTCTTC
CSVEGLHGLFSPRTDTQFF
>TRBV20-1|TRBJ2-1|.|many
TGCAGTGCTGCAGAGTATGAGCAGTTCTTC
CSAAEYEQFF
>TRBV7-3|TRBJ1-1|.|.
TGTGCCAGCAGCTGTAACATTGTGGGGACTGGAACATTTTTGAACACTGAAGCTTTCTTT
CASSCNIVGTGTFLNTEAFF
>TRBV4-3|TRBJ2-7|.|.
TGCGCCAGCAGCCAAGCCACCAACCGCCCCTACGAGCAGTACTTC
CASSQATNRPYEQYF
>TRBV30|TRBJ1-1|TRBD1|.
TGTGCCTGGAGAGTGACAGGGGCCGTGAACACTGAAGCTTTCTTT
CAWRVTGAVNTEAFF